This T cell receptor (beta chain) was profiled in a study of response to subunit inactivated influenza vaccine. This CDR3 is built from 13 residues. A note on this clonotype: The antigen remains unidentified. A junction end diverges from the germline sequence, so it may reflect a read error.

Study-level results: Authors suggested that a seasonal influenza vaccination recruits few new T cells each time.

TCRdb reprocessed the RT-PCR reads via MiXCR and lists one record per CDR3 protein. The data show approximately 490,000 distinct CDR3 sequences, with 7.2% seen just once and 10% to 15% held by the top ten. The chain joins TRBV12-3 or TRBV12-4 to TRBJ2-1, with D tentatively TRBD1 (6 bases). The source was PBMCs from blood, collected around 2 years after vaccination. The sequence derives from a man between 50 and 69 years old who received an inactivated influenza vaccine. For the CDR3, the DNA is TGTGCCAGCAGTTTTGGACAGAGAAATGATCAGTTCTTC. Protein: CASSFGQRNDQFF.